This T cell receptor (beta chain) comes out of a study of blood T cell repertoires in COVID-19. Looking at the study overall: The study drew acute and convalescent COVID-19 samples from the United States, Italy and Spain.

Germline CDR1 KGHSH, CDR2 LQKENI. The CDR3 extends over 15 amino acids. Trimming cost V 4 bases and J 3 bases; bases outside gene matches: 6. Original analysis: Estimation of nucleated cell counts relied on the amplification of reference gene primers. TCRdb's table, derived via immunoSEQ multiplex PCR, lists solely in-frame clones and lacks some. The V and J calls and clone size were taken over from that table, and D and trimming were inferred from the DNA. The data hold approximately 350,000 clones, with less than 90% observed a single time. Participants, about 18 to 100 years old, spanned fewer than 30 US areas. Either two negative PCRs, clearance, or symptom resolution qualified Cohort 3 donors as recovered.

This chain joins TRBV18 and TRBJ1-5, with 7 bases that match TRBD1. Sample: PBMCs or T cells enriched from blood (not recorded which). The TCR comes from a woman aged 25-40 years who had recovered from COVID-19. The CDR3: CASSLTGQHNQPQHF. CDR3 DNA: TGTGCCAGCTCACTCACGGGACAGCACAATCAGCCCCAGCATTTT.